The source of this T cell receptor beta chain is a study of blood T cell repertoires in COVID-19. Study context: There were acute and convalescent COVID-19 samples, and they came from the United States, Italy and Spain. PBMCs, B-cell-depleted T cells, or T cells provided the cDNA or gDNA that made up the material.

Resolution of symptoms, clearance, or two negative PCRs was present in recovered Cohort 3 donors. Method: immunoSEQ multiplex PCR; TCRdb's copy keeps in-frame clones and lacks some. The table has about 250,000 clones, approximately 90% seen once. CDR3 size: 15 residues. V shed 3 bases, J shed 3 bases, and the junction held 5 bases outside the gene matches. Looked up from germline, CDR1 is LNHDA and CDR2 is SQIVND (reference sequence). Sequenced input: PBMCs or T cells enriched from blood (not recorded which). This clonotype was obtained from a woman between 18 and 29 years old who had recovered from COVID-19. The V and J genes are TRBV19 and TRBJ2-7, with TRBD2 identical over 10 bases. The CDR3, as DNA: TGTGCCAGTAGTATTCAAGGGACTAGCGTCTACGAGCAGTACTTC. Translation: CASSIQGTSVYEQYF.